This TCR beta chain was recovered during a study of cytomegalovirus exposure and HLA in healthy donors. Notes on the study in general: TCR beta V- and J-gene trimming, according to a later analysis, was linked to a missense DCLRE1C variant. Many donors shared some public TCRs, even though most TCR sequences were rare.

Germline CDR1 MNHEY, CDR2 SVGAGI. This CDR3 is built from 11 residues. V was clipped by 6 bases and J by 9 bases, with 10 bases between them. On this clone: Antigen unknown.

Amplification used 60 Vbeta primers and 13 Jbeta primers. The assay was immunoSEQ multiplex PCR, and TCRdb's table has in-frame clones only and misses some. This sample has some 200,000 clones, with 79% found just once. The sequence came from a girl between 10 and 17 years old in good health and CMV-seropositive. This chain joins TRBV6-5 and TRBJ2-3; D ambiguous. The material sequenced was PBMCs. DNA for the CDR3: TGTGCCAGCAGGAGAGGCGCAACGCAGTATTTT. Translating it yields CASRRGATQYF.